The rows below give T cell receptor beta chains drawn from one sample of a study of OX40 agonist ivuxolimab in advanced cancers. Some clones are missing from TCRdb's copy, which holds only in-frame ones; the method was immunoSEQ multiplex PCR. The table shows approximately 62,000 clones, with 92% occurring only once. The sample consisted of CD4+ or CD8+ T cells sorted from blood, taken in a trial of the OX40 agonist ivuxolimab. The receptor set was obtained from an adult with an advanced solid tumor such as melanoma, head and neck, liver or kidney cancer. Each CDR3 is given with its conserved first and last residue. The D gene is left open where the match is weak. Size tells how often a clone was seen (once, few, many) or the class of an expanded clone, and some rows leave it out.

j_gene | abundance | d_gene | v_gene | CDR3nt | CDR3aa
TRBJ1-1 | NA | NA | TRBV27 | TGTGCCAGCAGTTTATATGCCCCACAGGAGGTTTTCTTT | CASSLYAPQEVFF
TRBJ1-6 | once | NA | TRBV27 | TGTGCCAGCAGTCCCGGACAGTATAATTCACCCCTCCACTTT | CASSPGQYNSPLHF
TRBJ1-1 | NA | NA | TRBV21-1 | TGTGCCAGCAGCAAATGGGCGGAGGGGAGGAGGAACACTGAAGCTTTCTTT | CASSKWAEGRRNTEAFF
TRBJ2-7 | NA | TRBD2 | TRBV5-1 | TGCGCCAGCAGCTTGGTCCCTAGCGGGGACCTCTCCTACGAGCAGTACTTC | CASSLVPSGDLSYEQYF
TRBJ2-7 | NA | NA | TRBV2 | TGTGCCAGCAGTCCTGACGGCGAGCAGTACTTC | CASSPDGEQYF
TRBJ2-1 | NA | NA | TRBV29-1 | TGCAGCGTTGCACAGATCTACAATGAGCAGTTCTTC | CSVAQIYNEQFF
TRBJ2-5 | NA | NA | TRBV19 | TGTGCCAGTAGTAGAGAAGGGACTGTTTGGGAGACCCAGTACTTC | CASSREGTVWETQYF
TRBJ2-1 | NA | NA | TRBV6-5 | TGTGCCAGCAGTTACTCGGTGGTCGGACTAAACAATGAGCAGTTCTTC | CASSYSVVGLNNEQFF
TRBJ2-7 | NA | TRBD1 | TRBV29-1 | TGCAGCGTCACCCGGGACAGGGCATCCTACGAGCAGTACTTC | CSVTRDRASYEQYF
TRBJ2-5 | NA | NA | TRBV27 | TGTGCCAGCAGCACTCCTGGGGGGGAGACCCAGTACTTC | CASSTPGGETQYF
TRBJ1-3 | NA | NA | TRBV7-9 | TGTGCCAGCAGTCGGACAGCTTCTGGAAACACCATATATTTT | CASSRTASGNTIYF
TRBJ2-3 | NA | TRBD2 | TRBV5-4 | TGTGCCAGCAGCCCGGGGGGATTCGCGGGAGAAGCGGATACGCAGTATTTT | CASSPGGFAGEADTQYF
TRBJ1-2 | NA | TRBD1 | TRBV27 | TGTGCCAGCAGTTTATATGGACAGGGTCTTGGCTACACCTTC | CASSLYGQGLGYTF
TRBJ2-3 | NA | NA | TRBV6-6 | TGTGCCAGCAGTTTCCAGGACCCAGATACGCAGTATTTT | CASSFQDPDTQYF
TRBJ2-5 | NA | NA | TRBV7-2 | TGTGCCAGCAGCCCGCACCACAGGTATTCAGAGACCCAGTACTTC | CASSPHHRYSETQYF
TRBJ1-1 | NA | NA | TRBV27 | TGTGCCAGCAGTTTAGGTCGGGGGGGAATGAACACTGAAGCTTTCTTT | CASSLGRGGMNTEAFF
TRBJ1-2 | NA | NA | TRBV6-5 | TGTGCCAGCAGTTATTTACCCGTCGGCCGCTATGGCTACACCTTC | CASSYLPVGRYGYTF
TRBJ1-1 | few | NA | TRBV4-1 | TGCGCCAGCAGCCAAGAAGGGGCAGGGAATACTGAAGCTTTCTTT | CASSQEGAGNTEAFF
TRBJ2-6 | few | NA | TRBV6-5 | TGTGCCAGCAGTCCGACCCTCCTCTGGGCCAACGTCCTGACTTTC | CASSPTLLWANVLTF
TRBJ2-1 | NA | TRBD2 | TRBV5-1 | TGCGCCAGCAAGGTTAGCGGGGCTAGCTCCTACAATGAGCAGTTCTTC | CASKVSGASSYNEQFF
TRBJ1-2 | NA | NA | TRBV7-2 | TGTGCCAGCCCGGGACGCTCCTTCTATGGCTACACCTTC | CASPGRSFYGYTF
TRBJ1-5 | once | NA | TRBV10-1 | TGCGCCAGCAGTGCGGGGCCCAATCAGCCCCAGCATTTT | CASSAGPNQPQHF
TRBJ2-7 | NA | NA | TRBV11-2 | TGTGCCAGCAGCTTAGAGTATACCTACGAGCAGTACTTC | CASSLEYTYEQYF
TRBJ2-1 | NA | TRBD1 | TRBV27 | TGTGCCAGCAGGACAGGGAGCTACAATGAGCAGTTCTTC | CASRTGSYNEQFF
TRBJ2-3 | NA | TRBD2 | TRBV6-5 | TGTGCCAGCAGTTACTCGACTAGCGGGAGCACAGATACGCAGTATTTT | CASSYSTSGSTDTQYF
TRBJ2-5 | NA | NA | TRBV7-6 | TGTGCCAGCAGCTTAGCTTTACAGGGAAGGGAGACCCAGTACTTC | CASSLALQGRETQYF
TRBJ2-7 | NA | NA | TRBV7-6 | TGTGCCAGCAGCTTGGCCCCCCAGGCTCCCGAGCAGTACTTC | CASSLAPQAPEQYF
TRBJ2-7 | NA | TRBD1 | TRBV7-2 | TGTGCCAGCAGCTTAAACGCAGGGGGCATCGCCTACGAGCAGTACTTC | CASSLNAGGIAYEQYF
TRBJ2-7 | NA | NA | TRBV5-5 | TGTGCCAGCAGCTTGGATGGGCAGGGGTTATACGAGCAGTACTTC | CASSLDGQGLYEQYF
TRBJ1-3 | few | NA | TRBV10-3 | TGTGCCATCAGTGGGTTAGGGGAAAACACCATATATTTT | CAISGLGENTIYF
TRBJ2-7 | NA | TRBD1 | TRBV4-1 | TGCGCCAGCAGCCATCCCCCCCGGACAGGGAGAAGTTACGAGCAGTACTTC | CASSHPPRTGRSYEQYF
TRBJ1-4 | NA | NA | TRBV11-2 | TGTGCCAGCAGCTTAGATGCGGGGGGCGTTAATGAAAAACTGTTTTTT | CASSLDAGGVNEKLFF